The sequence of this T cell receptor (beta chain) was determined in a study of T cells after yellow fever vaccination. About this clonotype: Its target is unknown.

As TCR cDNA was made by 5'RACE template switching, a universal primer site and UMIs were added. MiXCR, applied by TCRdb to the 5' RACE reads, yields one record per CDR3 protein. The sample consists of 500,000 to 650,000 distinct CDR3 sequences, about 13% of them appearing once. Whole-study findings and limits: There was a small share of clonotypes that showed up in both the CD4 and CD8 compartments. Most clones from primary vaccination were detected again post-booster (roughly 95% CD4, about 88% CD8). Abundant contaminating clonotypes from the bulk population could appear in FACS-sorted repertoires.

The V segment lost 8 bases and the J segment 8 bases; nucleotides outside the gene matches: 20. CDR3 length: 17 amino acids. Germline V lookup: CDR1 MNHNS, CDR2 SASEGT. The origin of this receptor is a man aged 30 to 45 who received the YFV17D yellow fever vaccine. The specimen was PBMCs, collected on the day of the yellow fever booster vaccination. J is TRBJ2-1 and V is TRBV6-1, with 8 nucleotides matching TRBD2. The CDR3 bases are TGTGCCAGCCGAGGGCAGCGGGAGATAGTCGGTTTCGATGAGCAGTTCTTC. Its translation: CASRGQREIVGFDEQFF.